The rows below give T cell receptor beta chains drawn from one sample of a study of T cell responses to AZD1222 COVID-19 vaccine. Using immunoSEQ multiplex PCR, the repertoire was profiled, and TCRdb retains in-frame clones only, with some absent. The data contain about 180,000 clones, around 88% of them singletons. This material consisted of peripheral blood, taken on day 0 of AZD1222 vaccination. Receptor source: an adult in good health. The CDR3 runs from the conserved cysteine through the conserved F or W. The D gene is left open where the match is weak. Size is omitted from some rows. Given values are once, few, many or a class for expanded clones.

j_call: TRBJ2-7
clone_size: -
d_call: TRBD1
v_call: TRBV7-3
cdr3_nt: TGTGCCAGCAGCAACACAGGGGGGGAGCAGTACTTC
cdr3_aa: CASSNTGGEQYF

j_call: TRBJ2-7
clone_size: -
d_call: TRBD1
v_call: TRBV5-1
cdr3_nt: TGCGCCAGCACCTTGGGCGGGACAGGAGGTTACGAGCAGTACTTC
cdr3_aa: CASTLGGTGGYEQYF

j_call: TRBJ2-3
clone_size: -
d_call: -
v_call: TRBV7-2
cdr3_nt: TGTGCCAGCAGCTTAGTTCTAGAAGATACGCAGTATTTT
cdr3_aa: CASSLVLEDTQYF

j_call: TRBJ1-1
clone_size: -
d_call: -
v_call: TRBV19
cdr3_nt: TGTGCCAGTAGTATTAATGGACAGTACACTGAAGCTTTCTTT
cdr3_aa: CASSINGQYTEAFF

j_call: TRBJ2-1
clone_size: -
d_call: -
v_call: TRBV21-1
cdr3_nt: TGTGCCAGCAGCTGTCGCAGGGGGCGCGGGGGTGAGCAGTTCTTC
cdr3_aa: CASSCRRGRGGEQFF

j_call: TRBJ2-3
clone_size: once
d_call: -
v_call: TRBV19
cdr3_nt: TGTGCCAGTAGTATTTGGAGTCGAAAGGGCGTGAGAACAGATACGCAGTATTTT
cdr3_aa: CASSIWSRKGVRTDTQYF

j_call: TRBJ1-2
clone_size: -
d_call: -
v_call: TRBV30
cdr3_nt: TGTGCCTGGAGAAGTAGGGGCTACACCTTC
cdr3_aa: CAWRSRGYTF

j_call: TRBJ1-2
clone_size: -
d_call: -
v_call: TRBV4-1
cdr3_nt: TGCGCCAGCAGCCAAGCCCTTCTTGGGGGGGAGGGCTATGGCTACACCTTC
cdr3_aa: CASSQALLGGEGYGYTF

j_call: TRBJ2-5
clone_size: -
d_call: -
v_call: TRBV24-1
cdr3_nt: TGTGCCACCAGTGAGCCGGTAGAAGGGACCCAGTACTTC
cdr3_aa: CATSEPVEGTQYF

j_call: TRBJ1-1
clone_size: -
d_call: -
v_call: TRBV4-1
cdr3_nt: TGCGCCAGCAGCCAAGAAACAGGGCGGACTGAAGCTTTCTTT
cdr3_aa: CASSQETGRTEAFF

j_call: TRBJ1-1
clone_size: -
d_call: -
v_call: TRBV10-3
cdr3_nt: TGTGCCATCCAAGGAGGTAGAATGAACACTGAAGCTTTCTTT
cdr3_aa: CAIQGGRMNTEAFF

j_call: TRBJ2-1
clone_size: -
d_call: -
v_call: TRBV14
cdr3_nt: TGTGCCAGCAGGGGGTTGGGGGCCGGGGATTACAATGAGCAGTTCTTC
cdr3_aa: CASRGLGAGDYNEQFF

j_call: TRBJ2-3
clone_size: -
d_call: TRBD2
v_call: TRBV15
cdr3_nt: TGTGCCACCAGGGAGCGGGGGTCAGATACGCAGTATTTT
cdr3_aa: CATRERGSDTQYF

j_call: TRBJ1-2
clone_size: -
d_call: -
v_call: TRBV19
cdr3_nt: TGTGCCAGTAGTCCGGATTTTCCGGCGGGGACCAACTATGGCTACACCTTC
cdr3_aa: CASSPDFPAGTNYGYTF

j_call: TRBJ2-2
clone_size: -
d_call: -
v_call: TRBV9
cdr3_nt: TGTGCCAGCAGCGTAGAGTCTCCGGACACCGGGGAGCTGTTTTTT
cdr3_aa: CASSVESPDTGELFF

j_call: TRBJ2-3
clone_size: -
d_call: -
v_call: TRBV30
cdr3_nt: TGTGCCTGGAGTGCCCTAGGGTTTGGGGCTTCTACAGATACGCAGTATTTT
cdr3_aa: CAWSALGFGASTDTQYF

j_call: TRBJ1-2
clone_size: -
d_call: TRBD1
v_call: TRBV7-8
cdr3_nt: TGTGCCAGCCCTCCTGCGGGACAGGGGGGAATACTTCCCTATGGCTACACCTTC
cdr3_aa: CASPPAGQGGILPYGYTF

j_call: TRBJ1-1
clone_size: -
d_call: TRBD1
v_call: TRBV11-2
cdr3_nt: TGTGCCAGCAGCCGGACAGGGGGGAAGAACACTGAAGCTTTCTTT
cdr3_aa: CASSRTGGKNTEAFF

j_call: TRBJ1-5
clone_size: -
d_call: TRBD1
v_call: TRBV15
cdr3_nt: TGTGCCACCAGCGTCCGACAGGGGAGCAGAAGCAATCAGCCCCAGCATTTT
cdr3_aa: CATSVRQGSRSNQPQHF

j_call: TRBJ2-6
clone_size: -
d_call: -
v_call: TRBV5-1
cdr3_nt: TGCGCCAGCAGCCGGGCGGGCCGTTCGTTCTCTGGGGCCAACGTCCTGACTTTC
cdr3_aa: CASSRAGRSFSGANVLTF

j_call: TRBJ2-3
clone_size: -
d_call: -
v_call: TRBV10-3
cdr3_nt: TGTGCCATCAGCTCCCTGGAGGGGGCAGATACGCAGTATTTT
cdr3_aa: CAISSLEGADTQYF

j_call: TRBJ1-5
clone_size: once
d_call: TRBD1
v_call: TRBV19
cdr3_nt: TGTGCCAGTACCCCAAGAGGGACAGGGGGCGGTGGTCAGCCCCAGCATTTT
cdr3_aa: CASTPRGTGGGGQPQHF

j_call: TRBJ1-5
clone_size: -
d_call: -
v_call: TRBV25-1
cdr3_nt: TGTGCCAGCAGTGAAGGGGCGAGCGATAGCAATCAGCCCCAGCATTTT
cdr3_aa: CASSEGASDSNQPQHF

j_call: TRBJ1-4
clone_size: -
d_call: -
v_call: TRBV5-1
cdr3_nt: TGCGCCAGCAGCTTCGGACAGAAGGGGGATGAAAAACTGTTTTTT
cdr3_aa: CASSFGQKGDEKLFF

j_call: TRBJ2-7
clone_size: few
d_call: -
v_call: TRBV2
cdr3_nt: TGTGCCAGCAGTGAGGAGGGGAGCTCCTACGAGCAGTACTTC
cdr3_aa: CASSEEGSSYEQYF

j_call: TRBJ2-3
clone_size: once
d_call: TRBD1
v_call: TRBV6-4
cdr3_nt: TGTGCCAGCAGTCCTCTAGGACAGGGGTACGATACGCAGTATTTT
cdr3_aa: CASSPLGQGYDTQYF

j_call: TRBJ2-5
clone_size: -
d_call: TRBD1
v_call: TRBV19
cdr3_nt: TGTGCCAGTAGTGGGGACAGGGGGACTTGGAAGACCCAGTACTTC
cdr3_aa: CASSGDRGTWKTQYF

j_call: TRBJ2-3
clone_size: -
d_call: -
v_call: TRBV16
cdr3_nt: TGTGCCAGCAGCCAATCCACCCTCACAGATACGCAGTATTTT
cdr3_aa: CASSQSTLTDTQYF

j_call: TRBJ1-6
clone_size: -
d_call: TRBD1
v_call: TRBV7-9
cdr3_nt: TGTGCCAGCAGTCCCCGGTCTGGGACAGGGGATTCACCCCTCCACTTT
cdr3_aa: CASSPRSGTGDSPLHF

j_call: TRBJ1-4
clone_size: -
d_call: -
v_call: TRBV6-1
cdr3_nt: TGTGCCAGCAGTGCGCCCGAGGACACGGGCATCATGGAAAAACTGTTTTTT
cdr3_aa: CASSAPEDTGIMEKLFF

j_call: TRBJ2-3
clone_size: -
d_call: -
v_call: TRBV30
cdr3_nt: TGTGCCTGGAGTGGTAGCGGCTTCACAGATACGCAGTATTTT
cdr3_aa: CAWSGSGFTDTQYF

j_call: TRBJ2-7
clone_size: -
d_call: -
v_call: TRBV10-3
cdr3_nt: TGTGCCGCGGCCGGGACGACCGCCTACGAGCAGTACTTC
cdr3_aa: CAAAGTTAYEQYF

j_call: TRBJ2-7
clone_size: -
d_call: TRBD2
v_call: TRBV29-1
cdr3_nt: TGCAGCGTTGAAGGCTCGACTAGCGGGGGGACCTACGAGCAGTACTTC
cdr3_aa: CSVEGSTSGGTYEQYF

j_call: TRBJ2-7
clone_size: once
d_call: -
v_call: TRBV28
cdr3_nt: TGTGCCAGCAGCTCAGGGTTCCCCTACGAGCAGTACTTC
cdr3_aa: CASSSGFPYEQYF

j_call: TRBJ1-2
clone_size: -
d_call: -
v_call: TRBV7-9
cdr3_nt: TGTGCCAGCAGCCCCCCGACAGGAGCGGCCAGCTATGGCTACACCTTC
cdr3_aa: CASSPPTGAASYGYTF

j_call: TRBJ2-2
clone_size: few
d_call: -
v_call: TRBV5-1
cdr3_nt: TGCGCCAGCAGCTTGGACACCCGGACCCTTGATACCGGGGAGCTGTTTTTT
cdr3_aa: CASSLDTRTLDTGELFF

j_call: TRBJ1-2
clone_size: -
d_call: -
v_call: TRBV6-5
cdr3_nt: TGTGCCAGCAGGCGGGGGGGCTCACCTAACTATGGCTACACCTTC
cdr3_aa: CASRRGGSPNYGYTF